Following are 24 T cell receptor beta chains from one sample sequenced in a study of CD4+ T cells in melanoma. The repertoire was sequenced with immunoSEQ multiplex PCR; TCRdb's copy has only in-frame clones and lacks some. The sample has approximately 110,000 clones; approximately 90% are singletons. Sequencing input: peripheral blood. These receptors originate from a human donor with melanoma.

This rearrangement joins TRBV7-9 to TRBJ2-5; TRBD2 agrees at 8 bases. This CDR3 comprises 15 residues. Germline V gives CDR1 SEHNR, CDR2 FQNEAQ (reference sequence). V was pared by 3 bases and J by 0 bases, with 3 bases of the junction left unmatched. The CDR3 here is CASSFGGGNQETQYF. For the CDR3, the DNA is TGTGCCAGCAGCTTTGGCGGGGGGAACCAAGAGACCCAGTACTTC.

This clone turned up a few times. The rearrangement uses TRBV18 and TRBJ1-1; D might be TRBD1 (6 bases). Trimming removed 4 bases from V and 5 bases from J, with 11 bases in between. The CDR3 totals 13 residues. Germline CDR1 is KGHSH and CDR2 is LQKENI. Here the CDR3 DNA reads TGTGCCAGCTCACTACAAGACAGGACTGAAGCTTTCTTT. Amino acids: CASSLQDRTEAFF.

The chain links TRBV5-1 to TRBJ2-1; D might be TRBD1 (5 bases). Per the germline V gene, CDR1 is SGHRS and CDR2 is YFSETQ. V gave up 3 bases and J gave up 0 bases, with 13 bases separating them. CDR3 length: 16 amino acids. Here the CDR3 DNA reads TGCGCCAGCAGCTCCCCCAGGGATAGCTCCTACAATGAGCAGTTCTTC. Protein product: CASSSPRDSSYNEQFF.

The chain links TRBV7-3 to TRBJ2-2; unclear D gene. CDR3 size: 12 residues. V lost 4 bases and J lost 2, with 2 bases in between. Per the germline V gene, CDR1 is SGHTA and CDR2 is FQGTGA. DNA of the CDR3: TGTGCCAGCAGCTATAACACCGGGGAGCTGTTTTTT. Encoded protein: CASSYNTGELFF. The complete variable domain, with remaining parts taken from reference TRBV7-3 and TRBJ2-2, reads GAGVSQTPSNKVTEKGKYVELRCDPISGHTALYWYRQSLGQGPEFLIYFQGTGAADDSGLPNDRFFAVRPEGSVSTLKIQRTERGDSAVYLCASSYNTGELFFGEGSRLTVL.

The chain joins TRBV28 to TRBJ2-7; 9 nucleotides agree with TRBD2. J lost 4 bases, V lost 4 bases, and 8 bases had no gene match. The CDR3 is 15 amino acids. Germline CDR1 is MDHEN and CDR2 is SYDVKM. CDR3 sequence (DNA): TGTGCCAGCAGTTCCCCGGGACTAGCAGCATACGAGCAGTACTTC. Translation gives CASSSPGLAAYEQYF. Using reference TRBV28 and TRBJ2-7 for the parts outside the CDR3, the full variable domain is DVKVTQSSRYLVKRTGEKVFLECVQDMDHENMFWYRQDPGLGLRLIYFSYDVKMKEKGDIPEGYSVSREKKERFSLILESASTNQTSMYLCASSSPGLAAYEQYFGPGTRLTVT.

This rearrangement joins TRBV6-1 to TRBJ2-7, with D possibly matching TRBD1 (5 bases). The germline gives CDR1 MNHNS, CDR2 SASEGT. The CDR3 extends over 12 amino acids. Trimming shortened V by 7 bases and J by 3 bases, and 10 bases separated the two germline ends. In DNA, the CDR3 is TGTGCCAGCATGGGGCAGATCTACGAGCAGTACTTC. Its protein is CASMGQIYEQYF.

V usage is TRBV11-2 and J usage is TRBJ1-2, with D tentatively TRBD1 (5 bases). The CDR3 sequence is 14 residues long. Germline assignment: CDR1 SGHAT and CDR2 FQNNGV. V lost 0 bases, J lost 4 bases, and 9 bases lay in between. CDR3 sequence reads: CASSLDGGTYGYTF. CDR3 sequence (DNA): TGTGCCAGCAGCTTAGACGGAGGGACCTATGGCTACACCTTC.

The chain combines TRBV10-3 with TRBJ2-1, with 7 nucleotides matching TRBD2. Germline trimming cut 0 bases from V and 5 bases from J; bases unmatched to any gene: 10. Germline lookup yields CDR1 ENHRY and CDR2 SYGVKD. The CDR3 is made up of 17 amino acids. For the CDR3, the DNA is TGTGCCATCAGTGAGTCGAGAGGGAGGGCGAAAAACAATGAGCAGTTCTTC. This gives the protein CAISESRGRAKNNEQFF.

This clone appeared a single time. J is TRBJ2-1 and V is TRBV7-2; D gene ambiguous. V dropped 3 bases and J dropped 5 bases, with 8 bases sitting between them. This CDR3 has 13 residues. The germline CDR1 and CDR2 sequences are SGHTA and FQGNSA. CDR3 residues: CASSLIRDNEQFF. The CDR3 nucleotides read TGTGCCAGCAGCTTGATCCGGGACAATGAGCAGTTCTTC. The entire variable domain, with the rest obtained from reference TRBV7-2 and TRBJ2-1, is as follows: GAGVSQSPSNKVTEKGKDVELRCDPISGHTALYWYRQSLGQGLEFLIYFQGNSAPDKSGLPSDRFSAERTGGSVSTLTIQRTQQEDSAVYLCASSLIRDNEQFFGPGTRLTVL.

This clone was found once. The rearrangement joins TRBV9 to TRBJ2-2; D call uncertain. Germline CDR1 reads SGDLS; CDR2 reads YYNGEE. This CDR3 is built from 14 residues. V lost 1 base to trimming and J lost 4 bases, with 8 bases between them. CDR3 amino acids: CASSVRWGTGELFF. The CDR3 coding sequence is TGTGCCAGCAGCGTAAGGTGGGGCACCGGGGAGCTGTTTTTT.

The chain employs TRBV4-3 and TRBJ1-4; weak D call: TRBD1 (6 bases). Germline CDR1 and CDR2: LGHNA and YSLEER. The CDR3 contains 15 residues. V shed 4 bases and J shed 8 bases, with 17 bases lying between them. The CDR3 loop reads CASSRTGTPGEKLFF. DNA for the CDR3: TGCGCCAGCAGCCGTACCGGGACACCGGGGGAAAAACTGTTTTTT.

The chain uses TRBV25-1 and TRBJ1-1; 7 nucleotides line up with TRBD1. The CDR3 spans 12 residues. Germline CDR1 MGHDK, CDR2 SYGVNS. With V trimmed by 5 bases and J by 6 bases, 3 bases remained unmatched. CDR3 loop: CASSRQGSEAFF. The CDR3, as DNA: TGTGCCAGCAGTAGACAGGGATCTGAAGCTTTCTTT.

This chain joins TRBV21-1 and TRBJ2-3. TRBV21-1 is marked as a pseudogene. CDR3 length: 16 residues. CDR3 coding DNA: TGTGCCAGCAGCAAAGTTGCATTAAGGAGCACAGATACGCAGTATTTT. It is translated as CASSKVALRSTDTQYF.

The rearrangement uses TRBV27 and TRBJ1-1; 7 bases map to TRBD1. Looked up from germline, CDR1 is MNHEY and CDR2 is SMNVEV (reference sequence). This CDR3 comprises 16 residues. The V segment lost 7 bases and the J segment 6 bases; nucleotides outside the gene matches: 17. DNA of the CDR3: TGTGCCAGCAAAATGGGGCAGGGGGTTGTGTTCGCTGAAGCTTTCTTT. Translated, it gives CASKMGQGVVFAEAFF.

The chain couples TRBV19 to TRBJ1-5; 9 bases are shared with TRBD1. The CDR3 is 14 amino acids. The germline CDR1 and CDR2 sequences are LNHDA and SQIVND (reference sequence). J was trimmed by 5 bases and V by 6 bases; bases with no gene match: 5. CDR3 region: CASSLTGGYQPQHF. For the CDR3, the DNA is TGTGCCAGTAGCCTTACAGGGGGCTATCAGCCCCAGCATTTT.

The chain recombines TRBV11-1 with TRBJ2-5, with a weak D call TRBD2 (7 bases). The CDR3 extends over 15 amino acids. Germline V lookup: CDR1 SGHAT, CDR2 FQDESV (reference sequence). With 5 bases removed from V and 2 bases from J, the gap between germline ends came to 15 bases. CDR3 DNA: TGTGCCAGCAGCCCAGGAAGGGGGGGGCAAGAGACCCAGTACTTC. Translation gives CASSPGRGGQETQYF.

The V gene is TRBV10-3, the J gene TRBJ2-3, with 8 positions matching TRBD2. The CDR3 covers 14 residues. Trimming at V came to 9 bases and at J to 2 bases, leaving 7 bases not matched to a gene. Germline V gene lookup returns CDR1 ENHRY and CDR2 SYGVKD. CDR3 sequence (DNA): TGTGCCATTTCCCGAGCGGGAGACACAGATACGCAGTATTTT. The encoded protein is CAISRAGDTDTQYF.

The chain is built from TRBV27 and TRBJ1-1, with TRBD1 matching 8 bases. The CDR3 sequence is 12 residues long. With V trimmed by 6 bases and J by 5 bases, 2 bases remained unmatched. Germline V lookup: CDR1 MNHEY, CDR2 SMNVEV (reference sequence). Here the CDR3 DNA reads TGTGCCAGCAGAACAGGGGGGACTGAAGCTTTCTTT. It encodes CASRTGGTEAFF.

The rearrangement links TRBV19 to TRBJ2-3; no reliable D call. V was trimmed by 3 bases and J by 0 bases, leaving 10 bases between them. Germline V CDR1 and CDR2: LNHDA, SQIVND (reference sequence). The CDR3 contains 15 residues. As DNA, the CDR3 is TGTGCCAGTAGTATTCGCGGTCTCAGCACAGATACGCAGTATTTT. This gives the protein CASSIRGLSTDTQYF. Complete variable domain (other parts from reference TRBV19 and TRBJ2-3): DGGITQSPKYLFRKEGQNVTLSCEQNLNHDAMYWYRQDPGQGLRLIYYSQIVNDFQKGDIAEGYSVSREKKESFPLTVTSAQKNPTAFYLCASSIRGLSTDTQYFGPGTRLTVL.

The chain carries TRBV11-3 and TRBJ2-3; 10 nucleotides align to TRBD2. Germline-derived CDR1 and CDR2 are SGHNT and YENEEA. V lost 5 bases to trimming and J lost 3 bases; unmatched junction nucleotides: 5. The CDR3 contains 15 residues. The CDR3, as DNA: TGTGCCAGCAGCAAGCGGGAGGGGGGGACAGATACGCAGTATTTT. Its protein is CASSKREGGTDTQYF. The full variable domain, its missing parts supplied by reference TRBV11-3 and TRBJ2-3, is EAGVVQSPRYKIIEKKQPVAFWCNPISGHNTLYWYLQNLGQGPELLIRYENEEAVDDSQLPKDRFSAERLKGVDSTLKIQPAELGDSAVYLCASSKREGGTDTQYFGPGTRLTVL.

This clone showed up just once. This chain joins TRBV5-1 and TRBJ1-1; D is unclear. Between the trimmed V and J ends, which lost 1 base and 6 bases, there was a span of 10 bases. The CDR3 is 13 amino acids. Germline loops: CDR1 SGHRS, CDR2 YFSETQ. In DNA form, the CDR3 reads TGCGCCAGCAGCTTGTGGTTAGGGTCTGAAGCTTTCTTT. Translated: CASSLWLGSEAFF.

V gene TRBV7-6 combines with J gene TRBJ2-2; TRBD2 aligns across 12 bases. The CDR3 contains 16 residues. V was pared by 1 base and J by 7 bases, with 4 bases of the junction left unmatched. Germline V gene sequence: CDR1 SGHVS, CDR2 FNYEAQ. CDR3 sequence (DNA): TGTGCCAGCAGCTTAGGACTAGCGGGAGAAATCGGGGAGCTGTTTTTT. Protein: CASSLGLAGEIGELFF.

The rearrangement joins TRBV14 to TRBJ1-2; no definite D call. Germline V gives CDR1 SGHDN, CDR2 FVKESK. CDR3 length equals 13 residues. Trimming took off 5 bases at V and 3 bases at J, with 10 bases between the two ends. This chain's CDR3 is CASSTYPHYGYTF. CDR3 sequence (DNA): TGTGCCAGCAGCACCTACCCCCACTATGGCTACACCTTC.

The chain couples TRBV20-1 to TRBJ2-5, with 7 bases aligning to TRBD1. This CDR3 region has 11 residues. Per germline, CDR1 DFQATT and CDR2 SNEGSKA (reference sequence). The CDR3 DNA follows: TGCACATTGACAGGGCAGGAGACCCAGTACTTC. Protein sequence: CTLTGQETQYF.